This T cell receptor beta chain was identified during a study of blood T cell repertoires in COVID-19. Study-wide context: Sources were T cells, B-cell-depleted T cells, or PBMCs; the material itself was cDNA or gDNA.

Per the original data handling: Estimated nucleated cell counts came from reference gene primer amplification. Measured with immunoSEQ multiplex PCR; TCRdb has only the in-frame clones, and not every one. The V and J calls and the clone size are those of that table, but D and trimming were determined from the DNA. The table records fewer than 250,000 clones, around 84% of them present only once. Germline loops: CDR1 SQVTM, CDR2 ANQGSEA. V lost 3 bases and J 3 bases, leaving 7 bases between the germline ends. The CDR3 runs 12 residues. About this clone: Other DNA sequences in the same sample also yield this CDR3.

This rearrangement joins TRBV29-1 to TRBJ2-3; D possibly corresponds to TRBD2 (6 bases). The source is a young man with active or convalescent COVID-19. The sample taken for sequencing was peripheral blood. The CDR3 reads CSVEGGTDTQYF. The CDR3 region has the DNA TGCAGCGTTGAGGGGGGAACAGATACGCAGTATTTT.